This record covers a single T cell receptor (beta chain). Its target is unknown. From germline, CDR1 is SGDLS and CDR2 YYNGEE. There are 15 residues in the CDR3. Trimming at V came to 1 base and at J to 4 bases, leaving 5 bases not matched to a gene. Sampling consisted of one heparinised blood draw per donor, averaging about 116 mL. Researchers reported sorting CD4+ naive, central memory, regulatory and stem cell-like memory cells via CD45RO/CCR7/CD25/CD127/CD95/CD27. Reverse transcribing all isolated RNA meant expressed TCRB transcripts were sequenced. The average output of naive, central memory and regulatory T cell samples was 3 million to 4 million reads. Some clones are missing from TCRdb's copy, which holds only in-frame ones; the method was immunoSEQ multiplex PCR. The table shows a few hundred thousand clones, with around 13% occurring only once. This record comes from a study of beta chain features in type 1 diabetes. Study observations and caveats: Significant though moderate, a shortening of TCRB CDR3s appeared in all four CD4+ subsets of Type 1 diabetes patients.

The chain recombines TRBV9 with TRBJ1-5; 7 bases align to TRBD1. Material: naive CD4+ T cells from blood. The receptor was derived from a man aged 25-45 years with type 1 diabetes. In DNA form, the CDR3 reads TGTGCCAGCAGCGTATCGGGACAGACAAATCAGCCCCAGCATTTT. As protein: CASSVSGQTNQPQHF.